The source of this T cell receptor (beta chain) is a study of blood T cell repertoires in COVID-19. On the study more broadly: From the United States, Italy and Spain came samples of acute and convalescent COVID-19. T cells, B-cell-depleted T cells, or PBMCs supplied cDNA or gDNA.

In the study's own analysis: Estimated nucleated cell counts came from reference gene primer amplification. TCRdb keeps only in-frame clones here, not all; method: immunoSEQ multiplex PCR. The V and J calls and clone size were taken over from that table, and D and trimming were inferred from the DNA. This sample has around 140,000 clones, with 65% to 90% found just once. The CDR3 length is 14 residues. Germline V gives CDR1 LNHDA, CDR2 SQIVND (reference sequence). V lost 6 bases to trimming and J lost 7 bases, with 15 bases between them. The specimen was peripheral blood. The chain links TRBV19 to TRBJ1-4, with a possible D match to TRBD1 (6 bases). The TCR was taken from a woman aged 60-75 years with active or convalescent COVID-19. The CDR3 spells CASSQTGHAEKLFF. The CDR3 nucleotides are TGTGCCAGTAGCCAAACGGGACATGCTGAAAAACTGTTTTTT. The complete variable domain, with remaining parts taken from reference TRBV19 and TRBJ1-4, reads DGGITQSPKYLFRKEGQNVTLSCEQNLNHDAMYWYRQDPGQGLRLIYYSQIVNDFQKGDIAEGYSVSREKKESFPLTVTSAQKNPTAFYLCASSQTGHAEKLFFGSGTQLSVL.